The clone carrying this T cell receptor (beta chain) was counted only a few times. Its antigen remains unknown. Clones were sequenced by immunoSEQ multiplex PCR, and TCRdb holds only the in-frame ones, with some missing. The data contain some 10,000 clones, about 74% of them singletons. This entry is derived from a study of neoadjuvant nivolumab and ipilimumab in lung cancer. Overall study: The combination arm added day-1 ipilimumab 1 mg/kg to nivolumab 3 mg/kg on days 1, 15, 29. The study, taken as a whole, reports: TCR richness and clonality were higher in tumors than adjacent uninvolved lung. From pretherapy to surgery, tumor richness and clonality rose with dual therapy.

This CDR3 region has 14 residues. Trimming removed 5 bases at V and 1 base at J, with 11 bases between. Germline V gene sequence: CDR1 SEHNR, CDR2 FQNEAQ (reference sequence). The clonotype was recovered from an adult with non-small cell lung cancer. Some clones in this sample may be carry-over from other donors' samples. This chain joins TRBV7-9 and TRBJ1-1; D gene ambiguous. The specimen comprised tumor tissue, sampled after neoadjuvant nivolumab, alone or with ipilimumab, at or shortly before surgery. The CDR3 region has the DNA TGTGCCAGCAGCCTTCGTCCAAGGAACACTGAAGCTTTCTTT. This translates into CASSLRPRNTEAFF.